The 15 T cell receptor beta chains below were found in one sample sequenced in a study of shared clonotypes between healthy human individuals (dated by TCRdb to about 2020). The library was produced with the immunoSEQ multiplex PCR assay. What TCRdb holds here is the immuneACCESS table cut down to in-frame rearrangements. Part of the clones is not present; checked against another copy, under half of the missing clones reflect an unresolved V gene, and the others are unexplained. This sample comprises over 400,000 clones, 95% to 96% of them detected only once. 0.064% of the sample lies in the top ten. The source material was naive CD4+ T cells sorted from blood. The label giving this sample's cell subset or site can be read as: CD45RA+ positively selected. These receptors were taken from a woman aged 25-40 years in good health.

This rearrangement joins TRBV19 to TRBJ2-5, with a possible D match to TRBD2 (6 bases). Looked up from germline, CDR1 is LNHDA and CDR2 is SQIVND (reference sequence). This CDR3 comprises 14 residues. V lost 6 bases and J 11 bases, leaving 22 bases between the germline ends. The DNA for the CDR3 is TGTGCCAGTAGGGGAAGTGGAGCGGGTCGAGAGCAGTACTTC. Translated: CASRGSGAGREQYF. Full variable domain (remainder filled in from reference TRBV19 and TRBJ2-5): DGGITQSPKYLFRKEGQNVTLSCEQNLNHDAMYWYRQDPGQGLRLIYYSQIVNDFQKGDIAEGYSVSREKKESFPLTVTSAQKNPTAFYLCASRGSGAGREQYFGPGTRLLVL.

The V call is TRBV19, the J call TRBJ2-1; 7 nucleotides agree with TRBD2. The V gene end was trimmed by 3 bases and the J gene end by 5 bases; junction bases not matched to a gene: 4. This CDR3 contains 14 residues. The germline V gene has CDR1 LNHDA and CDR2 SQIVND (reference sequence). In DNA, the CDR3 is TGTGCCAGTAGTATGGCGGGAGACGACAATGAGCAGTTCTTC. The encoded protein is CASSMAGDDNEQFF.

The chain employs TRBV11-2 and TRBJ2-7, with D maybe TRBD1 (6 bases). The germline V gene has CDR1 SGHAT and CDR2 FQNNGV. CDR3 length: 15 residues. Trimming took off 4 bases at V and 3 bases at J, with 16 bases between the two ends. CDR3 coding DNA: TGTGCCAGCAGCTCGGGTCACAGGGCGTTCTACGAGCAGTACTTC. Translated, it gives CASSSGHRAFYEQYF.

V is TRBV7-2 and J is TRBJ2-7; either TRBD1 or TRBD2 may supply D (5 bases each). V dropped 5 bases and J dropped 5 bases, with 16 bases sitting between them. The CDR3 is 14 residues long. CDR1 and CDR2 from the germline V gene are SGHTA and FQGNSA. CDR3 in DNA: TGTGCCAGCAGCCCGGGGCAGATGCCCCACGAGCAGTACTTC. Translated: CASSPGQMPHEQYF.

The gene calls are TRBV5-4 and TRBJ2-6; the match to TRBD2 covers 8 bases. Germline V gives CDR1 SGHNT, CDR2 YYREEE (reference sequence). This CDR3 is 19 amino acids long. V shed 4 bases and J 0 bases; nucleotides not matched to a gene: 12. CDR3 DNA: TGTGCCAGCAGCCCCCGGGGGGGCCAAGGGAGCTCTGGGGCCAACGTCCTGACTTTC. Its translation: CASSPRGGQGSSGANVLTF.

This chain uses TRBV27 with TRBJ2-7; D remains unclear. Looked up from germline, CDR1 is MNHEY and CDR2 is SMNVEV (reference sequence). V was clipped by 0 bases and J by 4 bases, with 13 bases between them. The CDR3 has 15 residues. The CDR3 nucleotides are TGTGCCAGCAGTTTATCGTATCTGAATCCGTACGAGCAGTACTTC. Translated: CASSLSYLNPYEQYF.

The chain recombines TRBV5-1 with TRBJ2-1, with TRBD2 matching 7 bases. The CDR3 spans 15 residues. Trimming at V came to 0 bases and at J to 4 bases, leaving 4 bases not matched to a gene. Germline assignment: CDR1 SGHRS and CDR2 YFSETQ. The CDR3, as DNA: TGCGCCAGCAGCTTGGAACTAGCGAGGTACAATGAGCAGTTCTTC. Protein sequence: CASSLELARYNEQFF.

This chain links TRBV7-9 with TRBJ2-1, with D hard to call. There are 14 residues in the CDR3. Germline lookup yields CDR1 SEHNR and CDR2 FQNEAQ (reference sequence). Trimming pared 1 base from V and 10 bases from J, leaving 14 bases between. The CDR3 sequence is CASSLGSVAWEQFF. The CDR3 DNA sequence: TGTGCCAGCAGCTTAGGCTCGGTGGCCTGGGAGCAGTTCTTC.

This chain connects TRBV7-2 to TRBJ1-1, with TRBD1 matching over 8 bases. The CDR3 is 18 amino acids. V shed 5 bases, J shed 4 bases, and the junction held 18 bases outside the gene matches. In germline, CDR1 is SGHTA, CDR2 FQGNSA. DNA of the CDR3: TGTGCCAGCAGCGACGATAACTACAGGGGGTCAGGTAGCACTGAAGCTTTCTTT. Its protein is CASSDDNYRGSGSTEAFF.

This clone has just one count. The V call is TRBV27, the J call TRBJ2-3, with 12 positions matching TRBD2. Losses at the gene ends were 5 bases for V and 5 bases for J; bases not matched to a gene: 5. The CDR3 covers 15 residues. Germline CDR1 and CDR2: MNHEY and SMNVEV (reference sequence). In DNA form, the CDR3 reads TGTGCCAGCAGTCCTAGCGGGAGGGCCAGAGATACGCAGTATTTT. This translates into CASSPSGRARDTQYF.

The chain combines TRBV28 with TRBJ2-3, with TRBD2 matching 9 bases. With 4 bases clipped from V and 5 bases from J, the junction kept 10 bases outside the gene matches. The CDR3 spans 16 residues. The V gene's germline CDR1 is MDHEN and CDR2 SYDVKM. CDR3 nucleotide sequence: TGTGCCAGCAGTTCTCTCGCGGGAGGGTTTGGAGATACGCAGTATTTT. Translating it yields CASSSLAGGFGDTQYF. Combining the CDR3 with reference TRBV28 and TRBJ2-3 gives the whole variable domain DVKVTQSSRYLVKRTGEKVFLECVQDMDHENMFWYRQDPGLGLRLIYFSYDVKMKEKGDIPEGYSVSREKKERFSLILESASTNQTSMYLCASSSLAGGFGDTQYFGPGTRLTVL.

The genes are TRBV6-1 and TRBJ1-4; 7 bases line up with TRBD1. CDR1 is MNHNS and CDR2 is SASEGT in the germline V gene. The ends lost 7 bases at V and 3 bases at J; junction bases unmatched: 5. The CDR3 consists of 14 residues. The CDR3 nucleotides are TGTGCCAGCAATAGGGGGCAGGCTAATGAAAAACTGTTTTTT. Protein: CASNRGQANEKLFF.

V is TRBV10-3 and J is TRBJ2-3; 10 nucleotides line up with TRBD2. The germline V gene encodes CDR1 ENHRY and CDR2 SYGVKD. The trim removed 5 bases at V and 3 bases at J, leaving 11 bases unmatched. This CDR3 spans 17 amino acids. CDR3 sequence reads: CAISPSGRAGRTDTQYF. The CDR3 nucleotides read TGTGCCATCAGTCCCAGCGGGAGGGCCGGGAGAACAGATACGCAGTATTTT.

The chain has TRBV28 and TRBJ2-1; D not resolved. The CDR3 runs 13 residues. CDR1 is MDHEN and CDR2 is SYDVKM in the germline V gene. V lost 2 bases and J 6 bases, leaving 8 bases between the germline ends. DNA of the CDR3: TGTGCCAGCAGTTTAACGACACCCAATGAGCAGTTCTTC. Its translation is CASSLTTPNEQFF.

This clone was seen only a few times. V is TRBV10-2 and J is TRBJ1-1; no firm D call. CDR3 size: 14 residues. Germline V gene sequence: CDR1 WSHSY, CDR2 SAAADI. V lost 7 bases, J lost 11 bases, and 23 bases lay in between. The CDR3 DNA follows: TGCGCCAGCACCCACGGAGGCAGGACGCCGGGGGCTTTCTTT. It specifies CASTHGGRTPGAFF.